The clone carrying this TCR beta chain was seen just once. Antigen unknown. This CDR3 is 11 amino acids long. Germline V lookup: CDR1 SQVTM, CDR2 ANQGSEA. Deletions cut 7 bases from V and 0 bases from J, with 6 bases between. PCR employed 60 Vbeta and 13 Jbeta primers. Sequencing was performed with immunoSEQ multiplex PCR; in TCRdb, only in-frame clones are kept and a portion is missing. The sample consists of roughly 130,000 clones, around three quarters of them appearing once. The data are from a study of cytomegalovirus exposure and HLA in healthy donors. As for the study in general: Among the approximately 400 genotyped donors, over 70% were placed in the Caucasian-associated ancestry cluster.

Findings of the study overall: Most subjects' HLA-A and HLA-B alleles were reportedly predicted from TCR beta sequences. The Asian-associated ancestry cluster reportedly had fewer N-insertions than the approximately 670-donor mean in a later analysis.

The chain recombines TRBV29-1 with TRBJ1-1, with D uncertain. This TCR came from a man aged 25-45 years in good health and CMV-seronegative. Sequencing input: PBMCs. In nucleotides, the CDR3 is TGCAGCGGAAGCTTGAACACTGAAGCTTTCTTT. Encoded protein: CSGSLNTEAFF.